This paragraph covers one TCR beta chain sequence. V lost 0 bases to trimming and J lost 6 bases, with 9 bases between them. CDR1 is SGDLS, CDR2 YYNGEE, per germline. CDR3 length equals 13 residues. The sample originates from a study of blood T cell repertoires in COVID-19. Looking at the study overall: Material from acute and convalescent COVID-19 was sourced from the United States, Italy and Spain.

Libraries were prepared by immunoSEQ multiplex PCR; TCRdb keeps only in-frame clonotypes and omits some of them. The table has about 230,000 clones, over 65% seen once. The chain carries TRBV9 and TRBJ1-1; no clear D. What was sequenced was peripheral blood. The receptor's source is a woman aged 70 to 79 with active or convalescent COVID-19. The DNA for the CDR3 is TGTGCCAGCAGCGTAGCTCCGGGTGCTGAAGCTTTCTTT. It specifies CASSVAPGAEAFF. The whole variable domain, remainder taken from reference TRBV9 and TRBJ1-1, is DSGVTQTPKHLITATGQRVTLRCSPRSGDLSVYWYQQSLDQGLQFLIQYYNGEERAKGNILERFSAQQFPDLHSELNLSSLELGDSALYFCASSVAPGAEAFFGQGTRLTVV.